This TCR beta chain was obtained from a study of blood T cell repertoires in COVID-19. Study-wide background: The samples span acute and convalescent COVID-19 from the United States, Italy and Spain. From T cells, B-cell-depleted T cells, or PBMCs came the material, which was cDNA or gDNA.

TCRdb's copy holds only in-frame clones and misses some; the assay was immunoSEQ multiplex PCR. The data show more than 110,000 clones, around 82% seen once. Trimming cost V 4 bases and J 5 bases; bases outside gene matches: 6. Germline assignment: CDR1 SGHDT and CDR2 YYEEEE. CDR3 size: 14 residues. Sequencing was done on a sample of peripheral blood. The sequence was obtained from a woman in her fifties or sixties with acute or convalescent COVID-19. This rearrangement joins TRBV5-6 to TRBJ1-2; 9 bases match TRBD1. The CDR3 loop is CASSIGQGRYGYTF. The CDR3, as DNA: TGTGCCAGCAGCATCGGACAGGGGAGGTATGGCTACACCTTC.